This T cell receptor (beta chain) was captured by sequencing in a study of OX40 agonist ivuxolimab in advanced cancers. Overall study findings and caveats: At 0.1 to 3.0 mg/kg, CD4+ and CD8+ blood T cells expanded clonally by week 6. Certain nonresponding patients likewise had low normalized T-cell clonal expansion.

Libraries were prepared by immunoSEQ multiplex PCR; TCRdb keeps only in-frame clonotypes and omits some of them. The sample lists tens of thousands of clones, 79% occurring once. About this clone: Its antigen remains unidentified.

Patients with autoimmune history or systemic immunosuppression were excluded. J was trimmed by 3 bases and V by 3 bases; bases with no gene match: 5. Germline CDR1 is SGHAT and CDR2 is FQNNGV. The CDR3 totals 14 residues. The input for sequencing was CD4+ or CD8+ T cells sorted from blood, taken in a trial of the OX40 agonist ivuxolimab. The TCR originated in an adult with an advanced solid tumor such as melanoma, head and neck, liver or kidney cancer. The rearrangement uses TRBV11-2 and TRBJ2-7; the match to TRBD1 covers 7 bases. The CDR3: CASSLGDSFYEQYF. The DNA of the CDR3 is TGTGCCAGCAGCTTGGGGGACAGTTTCTACGAGCAGTACTTC.